This TCR beta chain is from a study of human T cells and chemical hapten exposure. Findings and limits, study-wide: Alopecia affected the donors, so their immune response may differ from healthy people's.

Stated time point: pre-sensitization, week 0. Described treatment: therapeutic diphenylcyclopropenone sensitization with weekly scalp DPC. In the case of this clonotype: Its antigen is as yet unknown. Lacking the conserved final phenylalanine or tryptophan, this CDR3 likely reflects a read error.

The CDR3 is 14 residues long. Trimming cost V 2 bases and J 0 bases, with 7 bases left between them. CDR1 PRHDT and CDR2 FYEKMQ come from the germline V gene (reference sequence). TCRdb reprocessed the RACE reads with MiXCR, giving one entry per CDR3 protein. Here the sample spans some 250,000 distinct CDR3 sequences, 7.5% to 8% being singletons. Sequenced here: whole blood, sampled in connection with sensitization to the hapten diphenylcyclopropenone (DPC). V usage is TRBV13 and J usage is TRBJ1-1; D is undetermined. The sequence derives from a man aged 18-30 years with alopecia areata. Some clones in this sample may be carry-over from other donors' samples. The CDR3 reads CASSLRRMNTEAFL. CDR3 nucleotide sequence: TGTGCCAGCAGCTTAAGACGGATGAACACTGAAGCTTTCTTA.